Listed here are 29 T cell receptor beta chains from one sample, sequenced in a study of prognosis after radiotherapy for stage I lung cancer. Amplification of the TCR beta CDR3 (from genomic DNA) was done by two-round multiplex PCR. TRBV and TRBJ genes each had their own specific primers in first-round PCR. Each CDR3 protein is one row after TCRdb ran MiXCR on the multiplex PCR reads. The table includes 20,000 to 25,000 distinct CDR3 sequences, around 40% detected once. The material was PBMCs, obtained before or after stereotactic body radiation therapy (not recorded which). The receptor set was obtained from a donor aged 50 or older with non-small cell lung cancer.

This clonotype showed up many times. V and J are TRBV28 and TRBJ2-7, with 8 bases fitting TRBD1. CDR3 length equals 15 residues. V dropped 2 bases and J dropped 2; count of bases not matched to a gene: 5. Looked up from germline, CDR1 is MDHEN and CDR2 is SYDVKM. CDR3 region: CASSLGTGGTYEQYF. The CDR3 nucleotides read TGTGCCAGCAGTTTAGGGACAGGCGGAACCTACGAGCAGTACTTC.

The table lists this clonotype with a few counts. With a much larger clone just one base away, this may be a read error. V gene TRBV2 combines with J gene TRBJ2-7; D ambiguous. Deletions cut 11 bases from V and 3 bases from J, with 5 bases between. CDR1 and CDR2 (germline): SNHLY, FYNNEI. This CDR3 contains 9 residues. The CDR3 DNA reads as TGTGCCGCCGTCTACGAGCAGTACTTC. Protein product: CAAVYEQYF. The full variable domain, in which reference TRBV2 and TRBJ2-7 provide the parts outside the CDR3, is EPEVTQTPSHQVTQMGQEVILRCVPISNHLYFYWYRQILGQKVEFLVSFYNNEISEKSEIFDDQFSVERPDGSNFTLKIRSTKLEDSAMYFCAAVYEQYFGPGTRLTVT.

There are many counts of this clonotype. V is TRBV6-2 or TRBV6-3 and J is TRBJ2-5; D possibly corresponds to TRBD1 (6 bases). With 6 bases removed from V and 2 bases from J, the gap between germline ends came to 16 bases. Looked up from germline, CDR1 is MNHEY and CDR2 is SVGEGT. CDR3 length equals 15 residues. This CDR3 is CASSLSRGKQETQYF. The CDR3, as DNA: TGTGCCAGCAGCCTCTCCAGGGGCAAGCAAGAGACCCAGTACTTC.

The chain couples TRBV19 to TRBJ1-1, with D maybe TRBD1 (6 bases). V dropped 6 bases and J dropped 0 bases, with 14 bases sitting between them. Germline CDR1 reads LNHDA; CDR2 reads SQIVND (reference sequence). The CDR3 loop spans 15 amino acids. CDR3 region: CASRGKRGMNTEAFF. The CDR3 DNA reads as TGTGCCAGTAGAGGGAAAAGGGGGATGAACACTGAAGCTTTCTTT.

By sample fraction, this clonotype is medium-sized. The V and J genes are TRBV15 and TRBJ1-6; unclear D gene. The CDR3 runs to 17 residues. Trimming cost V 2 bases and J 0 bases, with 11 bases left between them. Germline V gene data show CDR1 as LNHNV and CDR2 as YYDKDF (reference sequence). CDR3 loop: CATSRYPASSYNSPLHF. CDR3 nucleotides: TGTGCCACCAGCAGATACCCAGCCAGCTCCTATAATTCACCCCTCCACTTT.

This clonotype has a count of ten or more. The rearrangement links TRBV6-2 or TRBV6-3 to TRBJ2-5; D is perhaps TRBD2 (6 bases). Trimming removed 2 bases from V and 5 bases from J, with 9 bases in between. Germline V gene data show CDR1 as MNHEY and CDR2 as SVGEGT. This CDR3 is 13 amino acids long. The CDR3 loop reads CASSYGGAETQYF. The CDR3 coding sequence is TGTGCCAGCAGTTACGGAGGGGCGGAGACCCAGTACTTC.

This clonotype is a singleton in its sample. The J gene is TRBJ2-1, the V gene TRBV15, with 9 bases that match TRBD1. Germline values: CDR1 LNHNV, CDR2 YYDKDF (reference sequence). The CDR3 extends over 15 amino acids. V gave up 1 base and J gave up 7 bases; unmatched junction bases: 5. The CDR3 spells CATSRVGQGRNEQFF. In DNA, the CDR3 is TGTGCCACCAGCAGAGTGGGACAGGGCAGGAATGAGCAGTTCTTC.

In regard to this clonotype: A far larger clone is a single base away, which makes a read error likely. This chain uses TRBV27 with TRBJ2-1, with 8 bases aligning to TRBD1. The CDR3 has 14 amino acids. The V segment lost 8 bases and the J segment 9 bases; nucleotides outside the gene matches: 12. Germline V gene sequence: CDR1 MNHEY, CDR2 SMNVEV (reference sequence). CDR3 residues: CASGRDRMLSEQFF. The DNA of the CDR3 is TGTGCCAGCGGAAGGGACAGGATGCTCAGTGAGCAGTTCTTC.

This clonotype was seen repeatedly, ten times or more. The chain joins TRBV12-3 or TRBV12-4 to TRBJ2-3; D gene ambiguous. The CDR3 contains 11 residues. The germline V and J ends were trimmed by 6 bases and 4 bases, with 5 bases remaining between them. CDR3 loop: CASRYSDTQYF. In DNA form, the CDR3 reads TGTGCCAGCAGATATTCAGATACGCAGTATTTT.

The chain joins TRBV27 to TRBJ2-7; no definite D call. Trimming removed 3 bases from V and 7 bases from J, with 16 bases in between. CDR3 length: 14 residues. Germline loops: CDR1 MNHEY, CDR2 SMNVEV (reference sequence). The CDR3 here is CASSLGSSPREQYF. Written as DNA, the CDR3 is TGTGCCAGCAGTTTGGGCAGCTCTCCTCGGGAGCAGTACTTC.

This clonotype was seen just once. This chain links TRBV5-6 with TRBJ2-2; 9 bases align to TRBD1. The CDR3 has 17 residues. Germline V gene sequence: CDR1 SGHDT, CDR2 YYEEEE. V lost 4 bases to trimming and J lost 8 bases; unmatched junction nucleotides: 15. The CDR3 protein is CASSPRDRVTWAGELFF. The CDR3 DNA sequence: TGTGCCAGCAGCCCCCGGGACAGGGTAACTTGGGCGGGGGAGCTGTTTTTT.

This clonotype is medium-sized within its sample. CDR3 residues: CSASSTTWTGRGAGELFF. The CDR3 nucleotides read TGCAGTGCTAGTTCCACTACCTGGACAGGGCGGGGAGCCGGGGAGCTGTTTTTT. The rearrangement links TRBV20-1 to TRBJ2-2; 8 bases agree with TRBD1. Per germline, CDR1 DFQATT and CDR2 SNEGSKA (reference sequence). The CDR3 consists of 18 residues. The V gene end was trimmed by 3 bases and the J gene end by 6 bases; junction bases not matched to a gene: 18.

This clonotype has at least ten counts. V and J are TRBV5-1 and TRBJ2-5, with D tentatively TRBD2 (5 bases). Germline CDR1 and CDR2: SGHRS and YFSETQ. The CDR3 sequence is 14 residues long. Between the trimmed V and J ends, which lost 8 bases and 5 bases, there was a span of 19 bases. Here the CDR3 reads CASRRGEPWETQYF. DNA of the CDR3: TGCGCCAGTCGCCGGGGAGAGCCCTGGGAGACCCAGTACTTC.

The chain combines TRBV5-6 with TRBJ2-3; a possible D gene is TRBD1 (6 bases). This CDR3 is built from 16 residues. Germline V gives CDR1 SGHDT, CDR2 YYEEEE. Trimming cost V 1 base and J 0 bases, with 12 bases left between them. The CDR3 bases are TGTGCCAGCAGCTTGCCGAGGGACACTAGCACAGATACGCAGTATTTT. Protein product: CASSLPRDTSTDTQYF. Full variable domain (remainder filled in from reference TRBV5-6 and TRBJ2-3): DAGVTQSPTHLIKTRGQQVTLRCSPKSGHDTVSWYQQALGQGPQFIFQYYEEEERQRGNFPDRFSGHQFPNYSSELNVNALLLGDSALYLCASSLPRDTSTDTQYFGPGTRLTVL.

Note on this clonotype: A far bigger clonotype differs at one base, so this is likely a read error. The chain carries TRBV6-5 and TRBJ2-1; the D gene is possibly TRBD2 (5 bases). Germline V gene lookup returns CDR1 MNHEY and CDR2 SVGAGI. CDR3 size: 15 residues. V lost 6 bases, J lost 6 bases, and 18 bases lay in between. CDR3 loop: CASSYLANPVNEQFF. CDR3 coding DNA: TGTGCCAGCAGCTACCTAGCCAACCCGGTCAATGAGCAGTTCTTC.

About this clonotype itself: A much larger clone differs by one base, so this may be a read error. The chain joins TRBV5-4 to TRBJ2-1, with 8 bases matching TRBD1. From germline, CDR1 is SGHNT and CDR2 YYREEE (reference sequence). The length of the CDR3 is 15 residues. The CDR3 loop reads CPSTPTGAFANEQFF. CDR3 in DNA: TGTCCCAGCACCCCGACAGGGGCGTTTGCAAATGAGCAGTTCTTC.

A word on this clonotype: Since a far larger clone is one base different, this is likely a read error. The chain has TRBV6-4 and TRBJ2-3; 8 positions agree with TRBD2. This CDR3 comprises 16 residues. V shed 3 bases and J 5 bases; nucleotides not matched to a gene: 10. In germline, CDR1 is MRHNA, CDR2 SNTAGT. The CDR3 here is CASSELVAGCKDTQYF. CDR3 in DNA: TGTGCCAGCAGTGAATTGGTAGCGGGATGTAAAGATACGCAGTATTTT.

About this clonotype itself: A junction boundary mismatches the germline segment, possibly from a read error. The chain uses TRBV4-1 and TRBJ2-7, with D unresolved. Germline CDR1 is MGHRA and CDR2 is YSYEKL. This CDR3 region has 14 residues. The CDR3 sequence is CVSSLPTSPYEQYF. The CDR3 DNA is TGCGTCAGCAGTCTTCCGACGTCCCCCTACGAGCAGTACTTC.

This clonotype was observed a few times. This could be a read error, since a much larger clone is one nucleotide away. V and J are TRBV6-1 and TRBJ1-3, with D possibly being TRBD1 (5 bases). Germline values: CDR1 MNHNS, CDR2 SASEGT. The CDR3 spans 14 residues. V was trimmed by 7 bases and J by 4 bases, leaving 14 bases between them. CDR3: CASTGGGGGNTIYF. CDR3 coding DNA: TGTGCCAGCACCGGGGGGGGGGGGGGAAACACCATATATTTT.

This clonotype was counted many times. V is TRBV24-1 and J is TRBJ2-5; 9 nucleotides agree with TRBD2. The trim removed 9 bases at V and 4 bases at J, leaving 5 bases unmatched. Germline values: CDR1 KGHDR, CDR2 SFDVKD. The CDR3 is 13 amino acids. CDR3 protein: CATYSGRSETQYF. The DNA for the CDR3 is TGTGCCACCTATAGCGGGAGATCAGAGACCCAGTACTTC.

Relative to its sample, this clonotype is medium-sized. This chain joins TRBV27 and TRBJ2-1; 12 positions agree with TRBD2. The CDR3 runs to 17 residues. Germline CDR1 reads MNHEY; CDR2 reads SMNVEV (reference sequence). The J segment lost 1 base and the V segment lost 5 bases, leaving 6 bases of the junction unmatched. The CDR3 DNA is TGTGCCAGCAGTGCAGGACTAGCGGGAATGTCCTACAATGAGCAGTTCTTC. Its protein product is CASSAGLAGMSYNEQFF.

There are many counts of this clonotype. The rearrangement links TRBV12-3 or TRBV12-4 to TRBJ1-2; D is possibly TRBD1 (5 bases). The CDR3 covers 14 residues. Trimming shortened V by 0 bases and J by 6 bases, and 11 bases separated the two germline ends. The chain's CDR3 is CASSLALRGDGYTF. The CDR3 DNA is TGTGCCAGCAGTTTAGCGCTAAGGGGAGATGGCTACACCTTC.

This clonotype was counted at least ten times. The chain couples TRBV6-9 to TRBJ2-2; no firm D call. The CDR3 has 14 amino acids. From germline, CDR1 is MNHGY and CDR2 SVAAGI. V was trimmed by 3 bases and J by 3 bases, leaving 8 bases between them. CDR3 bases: TGTGCCAGCAGTTACTTCTCTTACACCGGGGAGCTGTTTTTT. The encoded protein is CASSYFSYTGELFF.

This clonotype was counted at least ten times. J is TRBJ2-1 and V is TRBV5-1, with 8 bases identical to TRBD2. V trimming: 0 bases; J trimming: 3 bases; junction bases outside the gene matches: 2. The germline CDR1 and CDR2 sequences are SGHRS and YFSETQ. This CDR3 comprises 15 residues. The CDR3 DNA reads TGCGCCAGCAGCTTGGCTCTAGCGGGCTACAATGAGCAGTTCTTC. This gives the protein CASSLALAGYNEQFF.

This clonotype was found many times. The chain's CDR3 is CASSTGTGDGKLFF. CDR3 nucleotides: TGTGCCAGTAGTACCGGGACAGGGGACGGAAAACTGTTTTTT. The chain combines TRBV19 with TRBJ1-4; 10 nucleotides line up with TRBD1. Germline V gene sequence: CDR1 LNHDA, CDR2 SQIVND (reference sequence). The trim removed 4 bases at V and 10 bases at J, leaving 6 bases unmatched. The length of the CDR3 is 14 residues.

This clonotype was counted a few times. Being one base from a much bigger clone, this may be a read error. The CDR3 here is CASRHSPNYEQYF. The DNA for the CDR3 is TGTGCCAGCAGACATAGTCCGAACTACGAGCAGTACTTC. The J gene is TRBJ2-7, the V gene TRBV25-1, with D hard to call. V lost 6 bases and J lost 3, with 12 bases in between. CDR3 length equals 13 residues. Germline V CDR1 and CDR2: MGHDK, SYGVNS.

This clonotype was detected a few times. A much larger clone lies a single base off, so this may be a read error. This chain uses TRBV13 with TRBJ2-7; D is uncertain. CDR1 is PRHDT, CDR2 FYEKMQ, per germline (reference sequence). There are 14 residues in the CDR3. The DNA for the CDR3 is TGTTCCAGCAGCTTAGCTGGGTTGTACCACGAGCAGTACTTC. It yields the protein CSSSLAGLYHEQYF.

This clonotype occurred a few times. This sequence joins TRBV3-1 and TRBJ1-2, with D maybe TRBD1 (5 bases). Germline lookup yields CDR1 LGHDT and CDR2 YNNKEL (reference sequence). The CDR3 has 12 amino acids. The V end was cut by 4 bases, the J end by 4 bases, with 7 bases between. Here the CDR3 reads CASSRDSYGYTF. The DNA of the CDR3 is TGTGCCAGCAGCCGAGACAGCTATGGCTACACCTTC.

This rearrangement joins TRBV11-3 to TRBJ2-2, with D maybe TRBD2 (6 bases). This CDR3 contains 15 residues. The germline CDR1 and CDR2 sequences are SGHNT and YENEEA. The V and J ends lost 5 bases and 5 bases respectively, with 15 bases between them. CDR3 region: CASSGGWGETGELFF. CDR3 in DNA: TGTGCCAGCAGCGGGGGTTGGGGGGAGACCGGGGAGCTGTTTTTT.